The next 24 T cell receptor beta chains were all read from a single sample in a study of T cell responses to AZD1222 COVID-19 vaccine. Clones were sequenced by immunoSEQ multiplex PCR, and TCRdb holds only the in-frame ones, with some missing. This sample has tens of thousands of clones, with roughly 87% found just once. The sequences come from peripheral blood, collected on day 0 of AZD1222 vaccination. The receptors derive from an adult in good health.

The chain joins TRBV25-1 to TRBJ1-5, with D perhaps TRBD1 (6 bases). Germline CDR1 reads MGHDK; CDR2 reads SYGVNS. The CDR3 runs to 15 residues. Trimming took 9 bases from V and 2 from J, leaving 17 bases between them. CDR3 protein: CARVKGGHCNQPQHF. The CDR3 DNA is TGTGCCAGGGTCAAAGGGGGACACTGCAATCAGCCCCAGCATTTT.

This chain joins TRBV15 and TRBJ2-7; D is unclear. This CDR3 has 14 amino acids. Germline CDR1 reads LNHNV; CDR2 reads YYDKDF (reference sequence). Trimming stripped 0 bases from V and 0 bases from J, with 6 bases between. The CDR3 nucleotides are TGTGCCACCAGCAGAGATAGAATCTCCTACGAGCAGTACTTC. Translated: CATSRDRISYEQYF.

This chain links TRBV19 with TRBJ2-3, with 8 bases identical to TRBD1. Germline V CDR1 and CDR2: LNHDA, SQIVND (reference sequence). The CDR3 sequence is 14 residues long. Trimming removed 4 bases from V and 3 bases from J; junction bases left unmatched: 3. The DNA of the CDR3 is TGTGCCAGTAGTACGCGGACAGGGACAGATACGCAGTATTTT. It yields the protein CASSTRTGTDTQYF.

The V call is TRBV7-3, the J call TRBJ2-2; 7 bases match TRBD2. CDR3 length equals 16 residues. CDR1 is SGHTA, CDR2 FQGTGA, per germline. Trimming cost V 5 bases and J 0 bases; bases outside gene matches: 6. CDR3 in amino acids: CASSPKGLPNTGELFF. The DNA for the CDR3 is TGTGCCAGCAGCCCAAAGGGACTACCGAACACCGGGGAGCTGTTTTTT.

CDR3 residues: CASSDMVYGYTF. The CDR3 bases are TGTGCCAGCAGTGATATGGTGTATGGCTACACCTTC. V and J are TRBV2 and TRBJ1-2; D unresolved. The CDR3 extends over 12 amino acids. Germline CDR1 SNHLY, CDR2 FYNNEI. Trimming removed 3 bases at V and 5 bases at J, with 7 bases between.

The chain is built from TRBV3-1 (or the pseudogene TRBV3-2) and TRBJ2-5; the D gene could be TRBD1 or TRBD2 (5 bases each). The CDR3 has 13 amino acids. Between the trimmed V and J ends, which lost 4 bases and 5 bases, there was a span of 11 bases. Germline CDR1 LGHDT, CDR2 YNNKEL (reference sequence). CDR3 amino acids: CASSRGVTETQYF. The CDR3 DNA reads as TGTGCCAGCAGCCGAGGGGTTACGGAGACCCAGTACTTC.

The chain has TRBV6-1 and TRBJ1-3, with 10 bases fitting TRBD1. This CDR3 region has 16 residues. CDR1 is MNHNS, CDR2 SASEGT, per germline. The J segment lost 4 bases and the V segment lost 0 bases, leaving 3 bases of the junction unmatched. CDR3: CASSEAGTGDGNTIYF. The CDR3 coding sequence is TGTGCCAGCAGTGAAGCGGGGACAGGGGACGGAAACACCATATATTTT.

V gene TRBV5-4 combines with J gene TRBJ2-7, with a weak D call TRBD1 (6 bases). Germline V gene data show CDR1 as SGHNT and CDR2 as YYREEE (reference sequence). There are 13 residues in the CDR3. Between the trimmed V and J ends, which lost 3 bases and 1 base, there was a span of 8 bases. CDR3 sequence reads: CASSSDRSYEQYF. In DNA form, the CDR3 reads TGTGCCAGCAGCTCCGACAGGTCCTACGAGCAGTACTTC.

This clone was recorded once. The junction differs from germline at one of its ends, possibly a read error. This chain links TRBV24-1 with TRBJ1-1; D possibly corresponds to TRBD1 (5 bases). Germline lookup yields CDR1 KGHDR and CDR2 SFDVKD. The CDR3 is 16 residues long. The CDR3 sequence: CATSDAGTSGNPEAFF. The CDR3 nucleotides read TGTGCCACCAGTGACGCCGGGACGTCAGGGAACCCTGAAGCTTTCTTT.

The V and J genes are TRBV3-1 (or the pseudogene TRBV3-2) and TRBJ1-1, with D possibly TRBD1 on 6 matching bases. Germline V gene lookup returns CDR1 LGHDT and CDR2 YNNKEL (reference sequence). CDR3 length: 15 amino acids. V dropped 5 bases and J dropped 7 bases, with 20 bases sitting between them. The CDR3 DNA is TGTGCCAGCAGCGGTCCGGGACACATAACAGATGAAGCTTTCTTT. This gives the protein CASSGPGHITDEAFF.

The J gene is TRBJ2-5, the V gene TRBV7-2; D perhaps matches TRBD2 (5 bases). The germline CDR1 and CDR2 sequences are SGHTA and FQGNSA. The ends were cut back, 5 bases at V and 0 bases at J, with 16 bases in the middle. CDR3 length: 16 amino acids. The CDR3, as DNA: TGTGCCAGCAGCCCCCCGGGGTCTCTGTACCAAGAGACCCAGTACTTC. Its protein is CASSPPGSLYQETQYF.

The chain links TRBV6-2 or TRBV6-3 to TRBJ1-4, with D unresolved. The CDR3 length is 13 residues. Deletions cut 2 bases from V and 8 bases from J, with 9 bases between. The germline gives CDR1 MNHEY, CDR2 SVGEGT. The CDR3 nucleotides read TGTGCCAGCAGTTACGGCATGAAGGAAAAACTGTTTTTT. Translating it yields CASSYGMKEKLFF.

The genes are TRBV19 and TRBJ1-5; 7 bases line up with TRBD1. CDR1 LNHDA and CDR2 SQIVND come from the germline V gene (reference sequence). V was pared by 9 bases and J by 3 bases, with 8 bases of the junction left unmatched. The CDR3 has 14 amino acids. The DNA for the CDR3 is TGTGCCAGCCAATGGGACAGCAACAATCAGCCCCAGCATTTT. Translation: CASQWDSNNQPQHF.

This chain connects TRBV5-1 to TRBJ1-2; possible D gene TRBD1, 6 bases. V lost 5 bases, J lost 3 bases, and 8 bases lay in between. Germline V gene data show CDR1 as SGHRS and CDR2 as YFSETQ. This CDR3 comprises 12 residues. CDR3 sequence (DNA): TGCGCCAGCAGGGGGGCAGACTATGGCTACACCTTC. Translating it yields CASRGADYGYTF.

The chain is built from TRBV11-2 and TRBJ1-5; the D gene is possibly TRBD1 (5 bases). There are 14 residues in the CDR3. Trimming removed 1 base from V and 4 bases from J, with 8 bases in between. Germline V gene lookup returns CDR1 SGHAT and CDR2 FQNNGV. The CDR3 region has the DNA TGTGCCAGCAGCTTAGGGGACGTAAATCAGCCCCAGCATTTT. Translating it yields CASSLGDVNQPQHF. The variable domain in full, with the rest retrieved from reference TRBV11-2 and TRBJ1-5, is EAGVAQSPRYKIIEKRQSVAFWCNPISGHATLYWYQQILGQGPKLLIQFQNNGVVDDSQLPKDRFSAERLKGVDSTLKIQPAKLEDSAVYLCASSLGDVNQPQHFGDGTRLSIL.

V gene TRBV7-2 combines with J gene TRBJ2-7, with D perhaps TRBD1 or TRBD2 (5 bases each). V dropped 3 bases and J dropped 7 bases, with 13 bases sitting between them. The V gene's germline CDR1 is SGHTA and CDR2 FQGNSA. This CDR3 is built from 13 residues. CDR3 DNA sequence: TGTGCCAGCAGCTTCGGCGGGTGGGGGGAGCAGTACTTC. Residues: CASSFGGWGEQYF.

The genes are TRBV12-3 or TRBV12-4 and TRBJ1-2, with a tentative D call TRBD1 (6 bases). Trimming cost V 5 bases and J 8 bases, with 12 bases left between them. CDR3 length equals 12 residues. The CDR3 sequence: CASSQTGFGYTF. CDR3 in DNA: TGTGCCAGCAGTCAAACAGGGTTCGGCTACACCTTC.

The chain joins TRBV5-6 to TRBJ1-3, with 9 bases that match TRBD1. V dropped 3 bases and J dropped 0; count of bases not matched to a gene: 7. The CDR3 length is 17 residues. Germline V lookup: CDR1 SGHDT, CDR2 YYEEEE. The CDR3 DNA is TGTGCCAGCAGCTGGGCCGGGACAGGGAACTCTGGAAACACCATATATTTT. Protein product: CASSWAGTGNSGNTIYF.

The J gene is TRBJ2-1, the V gene TRBV5-4, with D possibly TRBD2 on 5 matching bases. Germline V CDR1 and CDR2: SGHNT, YYREEE (reference sequence). CDR3 length equals 16 residues. Trimming removed 4 bases at V and 0 bases at J, with 14 bases between. The CDR3 region is CASSAQAVSSYNEQFF. Here the CDR3 DNA reads TGTGCCAGCAGCGCCCAAGCGGTAAGCTCCTACAATGAGCAGTTCTTC.

The chain employs TRBV12-3 or TRBV12-4 and TRBJ1-1, with a tentative D call TRBD1 (5 bases). Trimming removed 6 bases at V and 5 bases at J, with 10 bases between. The CDR3 consists of 12 residues. CDR3: CASRVGGTEAFF. DNA for the CDR3: TGTGCCAGCAGGGTTGGGGGAACTGAAGCTTTCTTT.

The rearrangement joins TRBV7-9 to TRBJ2-1; TRBD2 aligns across 7 bases. The CDR3 length is 14 residues. V was pared by 5 bases and J by 2 bases, with 3 bases of the junction left unmatched. CDR1 is SEHNR and CDR2 is FQNEAQ in the germline V gene (reference sequence). The CDR3 DNA is TGTGCCAGCAGCCTGGCGGGGGCCTACAATGAGCAGTTCTTC. Residues: CASSLAGAYNEQFF.

The genes are TRBV5-1 and TRBJ2-2, with D tentatively TRBD2 (7 bases). This CDR3 spans 15 amino acids. Germline CDR1 and CDR2: SGHRS and YFSETQ. The ends were cut back, 5 bases at V and 3 bases at J, with 14 bases in the middle. This CDR3 is CASRRGGGDTGELFF. The CDR3 bases are TGCGCCAGCAGGAGAGGCGGGGGCGACACCGGGGAGCTGTTTTTT.

CDR3 sequence (DNA): TGTGCCACCAGCTTAGGGGGCGCGAGGGCCAAAAACATTCAGTACTTC. Encoded protein: CATSLGGARAKNIQYF. J is TRBJ2-4 and V is TRBV24-1, with 7 bases fitting TRBD1. V gave up 7 bases and J gave up 1 base; unmatched junction bases: 9. Looked up from germline, CDR1 is KGHDR and CDR2 is SFDVKD. The CDR3 is 16 amino acids.

The V gene is TRBV10-1, the J gene TRBJ2-7; no firm D call. V was trimmed by 3 bases and J by 6 bases, leaving 9 bases between them. CDR1 is WNHNN, CDR2 SYGVQD, per germline (reference sequence). The CDR3 loop spans 12 amino acids. In DNA, the CDR3 is TGCGCCAGCAGTGATAGGCTTGGCGAGCAGTACTTC. This sequence encodes CASSDRLGEQYF.